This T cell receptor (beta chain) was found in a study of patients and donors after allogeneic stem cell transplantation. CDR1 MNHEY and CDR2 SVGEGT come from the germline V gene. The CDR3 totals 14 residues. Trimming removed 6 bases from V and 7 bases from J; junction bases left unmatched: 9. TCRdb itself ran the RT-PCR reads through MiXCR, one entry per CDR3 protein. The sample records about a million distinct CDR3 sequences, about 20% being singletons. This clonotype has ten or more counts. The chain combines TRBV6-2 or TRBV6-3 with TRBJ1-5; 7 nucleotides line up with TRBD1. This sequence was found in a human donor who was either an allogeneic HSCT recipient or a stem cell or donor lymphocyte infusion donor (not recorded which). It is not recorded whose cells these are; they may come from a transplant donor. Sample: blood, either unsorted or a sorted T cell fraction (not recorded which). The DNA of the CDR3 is TGTGCCAGCAGATTACAGGGGAGTGAACAGCCCCAGCATTTT. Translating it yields CASRLQGSEQPQHF.